This T cell receptor beta chain comes out of a study of cytomegalovirus exposure and HLA in healthy donors. Use of 60 Vbeta and 13 Jbeta primers characterized the PCR. Generated by immunoSEQ multiplex PCR, the TCRdb table keeps only in-frame clones and is missing some. The sample contains about 120,000 clones, approximately 80% of which appear only once. V lost 4 bases, J lost 7 bases, and 11 bases lay in between. The germline gives CDR1 LNHNV, CDR2 YYDKDF (reference sequence). The CDR3 sequence is 13 residues long. The sample was PBMCs. This sequence originates from a man aged 40-50 years in good health and CMV-seronegative. The V call is TRBV15, the J call TRBJ2-4; D may be TRBD2 (5 bases). CDR3 nucleotides: TGTGCCACCAGCACACCTTCGGGGAACATTCAGTACTTC. Translated, it gives CATSTPSGNIQYF.